This entry features one T cell receptor (beta chain) sequence. The target antigen is unknown. The record originates from a study of cytomegalovirus exposure and HLA in healthy donors. Broader study findings: Accounts indicate the classifier identified cytomegalovirus status with strong specificity and sensitivity. The CMV antigen specificity of a few CMV-associated chains was confirmed through in vitro analysis. Cytomegalovirus association was listed for 164 TCR beta chains.

Separate from the roughly 670-subject first cohort, the roughly 130-subject validation cohort was the one that the donors belonged to. Profiling relied on immunoSEQ multiplex PCR, and the TCRdb table lists in-frame clones only, not all of them. The repertoire includes fewer than 80,000 clones, just over 95% of them detected once, and more than 4% sits in the top ten. Between the trimmed V and J ends, which lost 6 bases and 7 bases, there was a span of 7 bases. CDR1 is MDHEN, CDR2 SYDVKM, per germline. This CDR3 spans 11 amino acids. This clonotype was obtained from a woman between 18 and 29 years old in good health and CMV-seropositive. The source material was PBMCs. This chain connects TRBV28 to TRBJ2-1; possibly TRBD2 for D (6 bases). The CDR3 DNA sequence: TGTGCCAGCAGGACTAGTAATGAGCAGTTCTTC. This gives the protein CASRTSNEQFF.